The 31 T cell receptor beta chains listed next were all sequenced from one sample in a study of cytomegalovirus exposure and HLA in healthy donors. In the PCR, 60 Vbeta and 13 Jbeta primers were used. Assay used: immunoSEQ multiplex PCR; TCRdb lists only in-frame clones, some missing. The data hold 250,000 or so clones, with 85% observed a single time. Sequencing input: PBMCs. Every receptor here comes from a human donor in good health.

The chain uses TRBV27 and TRBJ2-3, with 13 nucleotides matching TRBD2. With 4 bases clipped from V and 0 bases from J, the junction kept 7 bases outside the gene matches. Germline V CDR1 and CDR2: MNHEY, SMNVEV (reference sequence). The CDR3 contains 18 residues. The CDR3 is CASSSWTSGGGSTDTQYF. The CDR3 DNA is TGTGCCAGCAGTTCGTGGACTAGCGGGGGAGGAAGCACAGATACGCAGTATTTT.

This chain uses TRBV4-1 with TRBJ2-7; 7 bases are shared with TRBD1. V trimming: 2 bases; J trimming: 2 bases; junction bases outside the gene matches: 6. Germline-derived CDR1 and CDR2 are MGHRA and YSYEKL. This CDR3 is 15 amino acids long. The chain's CDR3 is CASSQTYQGAYEQYF. The CDR3 nucleotides are TGCGCCAGCAGCCAAACTTACCAGGGGGCCTACGAGCAGTACTTC.

This rearrangement joins TRBV18 to TRBJ1-2; weak D call: TRBD1 (6 bases). V was cut by 2 bases and J by 1 base, with 20 bases left in between. Germline V gives CDR1 KGHSH, CDR2 LQKENI. The CDR3 totals 18 residues. CDR3 in DNA: TGTGCCAGCTCACCATATTCTAAGGACAGCATCCTTAACTATGGCTACACCTTC. It is translated as CASSPYSKDSILNYGYTF. Using reference TRBV18 and TRBJ1-2 for the parts outside the CDR3, the full variable domain is NAGVMQNPRHLVRRRGQEARLRCSPMKGHSHVYWYRQLPEEGLKFMVYLQKENIIDESGMPKERFSAEFPKEGPSILRIQQVVRGDSAAYFCASSPYSKDSILNYGYTFGSGTRLTVV.

This clone came up once. The V and J genes are TRBV4-3 and TRBJ2-2, with 7 bases aligning to TRBD1. The CDR3 has 16 residues. V shed 0 bases and J 5 bases; nucleotides not matched to a gene: 6. CDR1 is LGHNA, CDR2 YSLEER, per germline. The CDR3, as DNA: TGCGCCAGCAGCCAAGATCTACCCAGGGGGACCGGGGAGCTGTTTTTT. Amino acids: CASSQDLPRGTGELFF.

The chain couples TRBV15 to TRBJ2-5; 9 nucleotides match TRBD2. The tail of the sequence fits TRBJ2-7 better, so the J call may be wrong. This CDR3 comprises 18 residues. Germline V gene lookup returns CDR1 LNHNV and CDR2 YYDKDF (reference sequence). The CDR3 nucleotides are TGTGCCACCAGCAGAGTTGGGGCCGGCGGGAGGGCTCTCTACGAGCAGTACTTC. The encoded protein is CATSRVGAGGRALYEQYF.

The V call is TRBV30, the J call TRBJ2-7, with 12 bases that match TRBD1. CDR3 size: 14 residues. Per germline, CDR1 GTSNPN and CDR2 SVGIG (reference sequence). V lost 3 bases and J lost 8; bases outside the gene matches: 8. The CDR3 region has the DNA TGTGCCTGGAGGGGGACAGGGGGCGGTTCCCAGCAGTACTTC. It yields the protein CAWRGTGGGSQQYF.

Worth noting for this clone: Other DNA sequences in this sample translate to the same CDR3. V usage is TRBV27 and J usage is TRBJ2-7, with TRBD2 matching over 9 bases. V lost 1 base to trimming and J lost 2 bases; unmatched junction nucleotides: 3. Germline loops: CDR1 MNHEY, CDR2 SMNVEV (reference sequence). The CDR3 extends over 15 amino acids. This CDR3 is CASSLLASGTYEQYF. In DNA form, the CDR3 reads TGTGCCAGCAGTTTATTGGCTAGCGGGACCTACGAGCAGTACTTC.

Details on this clone: The sample holds other DNA sequences that translate to the same CDR3. The genes are TRBV18 and TRBJ2-7; 9 bases map to TRBD2. CDR3 size: 14 residues. Germline CDR1 is KGHSH and CDR2 is LQKENI. Trimming at V came to 0 bases and at J to 4 bases, leaving 1 base not matched to a gene. CDR3 amino acids: CASSPPGLAYEQYF. CDR3 DNA sequence: TGTGCCAGCTCACCACCGGGACTAGCTTACGAGCAGTACTTC.

This chain joins TRBV28 and TRBJ1-2, with 8 bases aligning to TRBD1. This CDR3 region has 13 residues. J gave up 8 bases and V 4 bases, and 6 bases lay outside the gene matches. The V gene's germline CDR1 is MDHEN and CDR2 SYDVKM. DNA for the CDR3: TGTGCCAGCAGTTCACGGACAGGGTCCGGCTACACCTTC. Its translation: CASSSRTGSGYTF.

The V gene is TRBV9, the J gene TRBJ2-1, with TRBD2 identical over 15 bases. V shed 1 base, J shed 3 bases, and the junction held 8 bases outside the gene matches. CDR1 is SGDLS and CDR2 is YYNGEE in the germline V gene. The CDR3 totals 19 residues. Here the CDR3 DNA reads TGTGCCAGCAGCGTATTAGGACTAGCGGGAGGGGCCCTCTACAATGAGCAGTTCTTC. Residues: CASSVLGLAGGALYNEQFF.

The chain joins TRBV29-1 to TRBJ2-7, with unresolved D. V was clipped by 0 bases and J by 5 bases, with 17 bases between them. Germline V gene sequence: CDR1 SQVTM, CDR2 ANQGSEA. This CDR3 is 15 amino acids long. CDR3 protein: CSVEDGSSSIHEQYF. As DNA, the CDR3 is TGCAGCGTTGAAGATGGCTCTAGTAGTATCCACGAGCAGTACTTC.

V and J are TRBV5-1 and TRBJ2-2; 13 nucleotides agree with TRBD2. V was pared by 5 bases and J by 7 bases, with 5 bases of the junction left unmatched. This CDR3 contains 15 residues. CDR1 is SGHRS and CDR2 is YFSETQ in the germline V gene. DNA of the CDR3: TGCGCCAGCAGGCCGACTAGCGGGAGGCGCGGGGAGCTGTTTTTT. Amino acid sequence: CASRPTSGRRGELFF.

The table lists this clone with a count of one. The V and J genes are TRBV6-5 and TRBJ2-7; D is possibly TRBD2 (6 bases). The CDR3 length is 14 residues. Germline V gene sequence: CDR1 MNHEY, CDR2 SVGAGI. Trimming left V 5 bases short and J 0 bases short, with 11 bases between. The chain's CDR3 is CASSTDGGSYEQYF. In nucleotides, the CDR3 is TGTGCCAGCAGTACGGACGGGGGCTCCTACGAGCAGTACTTC.

The genes are TRBV10-3 and TRBJ2-3, with a weak D call TRBD2 (6 bases). The CDR3 runs 15 residues. CDR1 and CDR2 from the germline V gene are ENHRY and SYGVKD. The V end was cut by 4 bases, the J end by 7 bases, with 18 bases between. The CDR3 spells CAISGGLNSKHTQYF. The CDR3 DNA follows: TGTGCCATCAGTGGGGGACTCAACAGCAAACATACGCAGTATTTT.

The V gene is TRBV19, the J gene TRBJ2-7; TRBD1 matches at 9 bases. CDR1 is LNHDA, CDR2 SQIVND, per germline (reference sequence). CDR3 length: 15 amino acids. V dropped 1 base and J dropped 2; count of bases not matched to a gene: 3. CDR3 residues: CASSIVQGATYEQYF. Here the CDR3 DNA reads TGTGCCAGTAGTATAGTACAGGGGGCTACCTACGAGCAGTACTTC.

The chain employs TRBV18 and TRBJ1-1; TRBD1 agrees at 12 bases. J was trimmed by 7 bases and V by 4 bases; bases with no gene match: 13. The CDR3 extends over 17 amino acids. CDR1 is KGHSH and CDR2 is LQKENI in the germline V gene. CDR3 DNA sequence: TGTGCCAGCTCACAGGGGACAGGGGGCACTGGTCTCCATGAAGCTTTCTTT. Its translation: CASSQGTGGTGLHEAFF.

This clone has more than one count but fewer than ten. This chain uses TRBV6-1 with TRBJ2-1; D is possibly TRBD2 (6 bases). The CDR3 extends over 15 amino acids. Germline values: CDR1 MNHNS, CDR2 SASEGT. The ends were cut back, 5 bases at V and 2 bases at J, with 13 bases in the middle. In nucleotides, the CDR3 is TGTGCCAGCAGTTTCGGGGAGGCACCCTACAATGAGCAGTTCTTC. Protein: CASSFGEAPYNEQFF.

The gene calls are TRBV7-2 and TRBJ2-5; 7 bases fit TRBD1. The J call may be faulty, since TRBJ2-7 better matches the DNA end. CDR3 length: 15 residues. Per the germline V gene, CDR1 is SGHTA and CDR2 is FQGNSA. The CDR3 nucleotides read TGTGCCAGCAGCACTCGACAGGGAAACTCCTACGAGCAGTACTTC. It codes for CASSTRQGNSYEQYF.

The chain couples TRBV29-1 to TRBJ2-7; D may be TRBD1 (5 bases). Trimming shortened V by 2 bases and J by 3 bases, and 11 bases separated the two germline ends. The CDR3 sequence is 13 residues long. The germline V gene encodes CDR1 SQVTM and CDR2 ANQGSEA. The CDR3 here is CSVETPRDYEQYF. CDR3 in DNA: TGCAGCGTTGAAACGCCCAGGGACTACGAGCAGTACTTC.

The chain recombines TRBV28 with TRBJ2-3, with 7 bases fitting TRBD1. This CDR3 contains 14 residues. V dropped 2 bases and J dropped 3; count of bases not matched to a gene: 2. CDR1 MDHEN and CDR2 SYDVKM come from the germline V gene. CDR3 protein: CASSLGTETDTQYF. DNA of the CDR3: TGTGCCAGCAGTTTAGGGACAGAGACAGATACGCAGTATTTT.

Points on this clone: The same CDR3 arises from other DNA sequences in this sample as well. The rearrangement joins TRBV19 to TRBJ2-7; 13 bases agree with TRBD2. J gave up 2 bases and V 3 bases, and 1 base lay outside the gene matches. Germline loops: CDR1 LNHDA, CDR2 SQIVND (reference sequence). CDR3 size: 15 residues. The CDR3 here is CASSIGLAGAYEQYF. The CDR3 DNA follows: TGTGCCAGTAGTATTGGACTAGCGGGAGCCTACGAGCAGTACTTC.

The chain has TRBV28 and TRBJ1-5; D possibly corresponds to TRBD1 (6 bases). The V gene's germline CDR1 is MDHEN and CDR2 SYDVKM. The CDR3 loop spans 14 amino acids. Trimming took 3 bases from V and 6 from J, leaving 12 bases between them. CDR3 in amino acids: CASSLLGAGQPQHF. In DNA form, the CDR3 reads TGTGCCAGCAGTTTGTTGGGGGCAGGTCAGCCCCAGCATTTT.

The gene calls are TRBV4-3 and TRBJ2-1; a possible D gene is TRBD2 (5 bases). The length of the CDR3 is 16 residues. The germline V and J ends were trimmed by 0 bases and 5 bases, with 14 bases remaining between them. Germline loops: CDR1 LGHNA, CDR2 YSLEER. The CDR3 sequence: CASSQENLAEDNEQFF. As DNA, the CDR3 is TGCGCCAGCAGCCAAGAGAACCTAGCTGAGGACAATGAGCAGTTCTTC.

Notes on this clone: Other DNA sequences of this sample code for an identical CDR3. V gene TRBV5-1 combines with J gene TRBJ1-1, with 10 nucleotides matching TRBD1. With 0 bases clipped from V and 4 bases from J, the junction kept 3 bases outside the gene matches. The CDR3 covers 15 residues. Germline V CDR1 and CDR2: SGHRS, YFSETQ. CDR3 protein: CASSLGQGARTEAFF. The CDR3 nucleotides read TGCGCCAGCAGCTTGGGACAGGGGGCCCGCACTGAAGCTTTCTTT.

V usage is TRBV28 and J usage is TRBJ2-1; no clear D gene. In germline, CDR1 is MDHEN, CDR2 SYDVKM. The CDR3 has 14 amino acids. V was clipped by 8 bases and J by 1 base, with 12 bases between them. CDR3: CASRSHGSYNEQFF. The CDR3 region has the DNA TGTGCCAGCCGCTCCCACGGGTCCTACAATGAGCAGTTCTTC. Looking up the rest from reference TRBV28 and TRBJ2-1 gives the full variable domain: DVKVTQSSRYLVKRTGEKVFLECVQDMDHENMFWYRQDPGLGLRLIYFSYDVKMKEKGDIPEGYSVSREKKERFSLILESASTNQTSMYLCASRSHGSYNEQFFGPGTRLTVL.

The J gene is TRBJ2-5, the V gene TRBV5-1, with D maybe TRBD1 (6 bases). The closer fit of TRBJ2-7 to the DNA end suggests the J call may be wrong. CDR1 and CDR2 (germline): SGHRS, YFSETQ. The CDR3 covers 14 residues. CDR3 protein: CASSLADRRGEQYF. The CDR3 bases are TGCGCCAGCAGCTTGGCAGACAGGAGAGGCGAGCAGTACTTC.

The V call is TRBV2, the J call TRBJ2-5, with 7 bases that match TRBD2. The CDR3 totals 14 residues. CDR1 SNHLY and CDR2 FYNNEI come from the germline V gene. Trimming took 8 bases from V and 0 from J; bases not matched to a gene: 6. The CDR3 spells CASPSGADQETQYF. CDR3 nucleotide sequence: TGTGCCAGCCCCAGCGGGGCCGACCAAGAGACCCAGTACTTC. The full variable domain, its missing parts supplied by reference TRBV2 and TRBJ2-5, is EPEVTQTPSHQVTQMGQEVILRCVPISNHLYFYWYRQILGQKVEFLVSFYNNEISEKSEIFDDQFSVERPDGSNFTLKIRSTKLEDSAMYFCASPSGADQETQYFGPGTRLLVL.

The rearrangement joins TRBV7-9 to TRBJ2-1, with 11 bases aligning to TRBD2. This CDR3 region has 14 residues. Unmatched junction bases numbered 6, after V lost 7 bases and J lost 7 bases. CDR1 is SEHNR, CDR2 FQNEAQ, per germline (reference sequence). CDR3 sequence (DNA): TGTGCCAGCATCGCGACTAGCGGGACTAATGAGCAGTTCTTC. Amino acid sequence: CASIATSGTNEQFF.

The gene calls are TRBV5-1 and TRBJ2-6, with TRBD1 as a possible D gene (6 bases). Germline loops: CDR1 SGHRS, CDR2 YFSETQ. The CDR3 extends over 17 amino acids. Between the trimmed V and J ends, which lost 2 bases and 0 bases, there was a span of 12 bases. The CDR3 spells CASSLLGASSGANVLTF. CDR3 DNA sequence: TGCGCCAGCAGCTTACTGGGGGCGAGCTCTGGGGCCAACGTCCTGACTTTC.

The V call is TRBV2, the J call TRBJ1-1; TRBD1 matches at 7 bases. The CDR3 runs 14 residues. J was trimmed by 6 bases and V by 1 base; bases with no gene match: 5. The germline CDR1 and CDR2 sequences are SNHLY and FYNNEI. In nucleotides, the CDR3 is TGTGCCAGCAGTGAAGGACAGGGTATGGCTGAAGCTTTCTTT. Protein product: CASSEGQGMAEAFF.

This clone was observed a few times. The rearrangement joins TRBV4-1 to TRBJ2-1, with 7 bases matching TRBD2. Germline V gene lookup returns CDR1 MGHRA and CDR2 YSYEKL. V lost 1 base, J lost 4 bases, and 4 bases stayed unmatched. The CDR3 has 15 residues. CDR3 DNA sequence: TGCGCCAGCAGCCAAGGCGGGGGATCTTACAATGAGCAGTTCTTC. Amino acids: CASSQGGGSYNEQFF.